This entry concerns a single T cell receptor beta chain. Its antigen is not identified. These data come from a study of CXCR3-negative and CXCR3-positive naive CD8 T cells. Through 5' RACE with UMI labels, the TRB cDNA libraries were prepared. TCRdb processed the 5' RACE reads again and assigns one entry to each CDR3 protein, with no DNA. The ten top clones account for about 1.6%, within a sample of 75,000 or so distinct CDR3 sequences. Findings and limits, study-wide: Whereas both naive subsets had comparably high diversity, memory CD8+ cells had much lower diversity.

Per the germline V gene, CDR1 is SEHNR and CDR2 is FQNEAQ (reference sequence). This CDR3 is built from 13 residues. Sequencing was performed on naive CXCR3- CD8+ T cells from blood. Subset here: CD45RO-CCR7+CD27+CD95- naive CD8+ T cells lacking CXCR3 (TNR3-). The receptor was derived from a human donor in good health. Some clones in this sample may be carry-over from other donors' samples. The chain uses TRBV7-9 and TRBJ2-7; TCRdb's D gene call, TRBD1, goes unchecked for lack of DNA. The chain's CDR3 is CASSGRGEGEQYF.